Below, 13 T cell receptor beta chains from the same sample are listed, as sequenced in a study of beta chain features in type 1 diabetes. These TCRs are of unknown antigen specificity. Study observations and caveats: TCRB CDR3s were moderately but significantly shorter in Type 1 diabetes patients in all four CD4+ subsets.

Expressed TCRB transcripts were sequenced after all isolated RNA was converted to cDNA. TCRdb's table, derived via immunoSEQ multiplex PCR, lists solely in-frame clones and lacks some. The profile shows approximately 70,000 clones, about 48% of them singletons. The sequenced sample consisted of central memory CD4+ T cells from blood. These receptors were collected from a man aged 25 to 40 with type 1 diabetes.

The V call is TRBV30, the J call TRBJ1-2; 10 bases align to TRBD1. V was clipped by 5 bases and J by 4 bases; unmatched bases: 4. This CDR3 is built from 13 residues. Germline CDR1 is GTSNPN and CDR2 is SVGIG (reference sequence). The CDR3 reads CAWGQGDSYGYTF. The CDR3 DNA reads as TGTGCCTGGGGACAGGGGGACAGCTATGGCTACACCTTC.

The V and J genes are TRBV7-9 and TRBJ1-1; 7 bases align to TRBD1. With V trimmed by 4 bases and J by 5 bases, 10 bases remained unmatched. This CDR3 comprises 15 residues. Germline lookup yields CDR1 SEHNR and CDR2 FQNEAQ (reference sequence). The DNA of the CDR3 is TGTGCCAGCAGCTCCTGGCGGAGGGGGCTGACTGAAGCTTTCTTT. Protein product: CASSSWRRGLTEAFF.

This clone was observed a handful of times. The rearrangement links TRBV6-6 to TRBJ1-1, with D possibly TRBD1 on 5 matching bases. Per the germline V gene, CDR1 is MNHNY and CDR2 is SVGAGI (reference sequence). V was pared by 0 bases and J by 5 bases, with 13 bases between. This CDR3 has 15 residues. The CDR3 sequence: CASSYSIRGRTEAFF. For the CDR3, the DNA is TGTGCCAGCAGTTACTCGATAAGGGGCCGGACTGAAGCTTTCTTT.

As regards this clone: A junction boundary mismatches the germline segment, possibly from a read error. Other DNA sequences in this specimen translate into the identical CDR3. This chain joins TRBV18 and TRBJ1-1; D call uncertain. CDR3 length: 13 amino acids. From germline, CDR1 is KGHSH and CDR2 LQKENI. CDR3: CASSPGLNTEAFF. The CDR3 nucleotides are TGTGCCAGCTCACCTGGGCTGAACACTGAGGCTTTCTTT.

The chain uses TRBV11-2 and TRBJ2-3, with D possibly TRBD2 on 7 matching bases. CDR1 and CDR2 from the germline V gene are SGHAT and FQNNGV. The CDR3 is 17 amino acids. V gave up 3 bases and J gave up 4 bases, with 20 bases separating them. CDR3 region: CASSFRSGRGLADTQYF. As DNA, the CDR3 is TGTGCCAGCAGCTTTCGATCAGGGAGGGGGTTGGCAGATACGCAGTATTTT.

The gene calls are TRBV9 and TRBJ2-1; no firm D call. The CDR3 covers 13 residues. Germline V CDR1 and CDR2: SGDLS, YYNGEE. V lost 3 bases and J 3 bases, leaving 7 bases between the germline ends. Here the CDR3 reads CASSALVYNEQFF. DNA for the CDR3: TGTGCCAGCAGCGCCCTTGTCTACAATGAGCAGTTCTTC.

This CDR3 is CASSADRGGYNSPLHF. The CDR3 bases are TGTGCCAGCAGCGCGGACAGGGGGGGCTATAATTCACCCCTCCACTTT. The V gene is TRBV9, the J gene TRBJ1-6, with TRBD1 identical over 10 bases. This CDR3 comprises 16 residues. The germline gives CDR1 SGDLS, CDR2 YYNGEE. V lost 3 bases, J lost 3 bases, and 3 bases stayed unmatched. Full variable domain (remainder filled in from reference TRBV9 and TRBJ1-6): DSGVTQTPKHLITATGQRVTLRCSPRSGDLSVYWYQQSLDQGLQFLIQYYNGEERAKGNILERFSAQQFPDLHSELNLSSLELGDSALYFCASSADRGGYNSPLHFGNGTRLTVT.

The genes are TRBV6-1 and TRBJ2-5; 8 bases map to TRBD1. V shed 10 bases, J shed 5 bases, and the junction held 6 bases outside the gene matches. Germline CDR1 and CDR2: MNHNS and SASEGT. CDR3 size: 12 residues. The CDR3 region has the DNA TGTGCCACCGGGACAGGCTTTGAGACCCAGTACTTC. This translates into CATGTGFETQYF.

This sequence joins TRBV11-3 and TRBJ2-2; TRBD2 matches 8 bases. Losses at the gene ends were 5 bases for V and 6 bases for J; bases not matched to a gene: 11. The CDR3 runs to 16 residues. Germline CDR1 reads SGHNT; CDR2 reads YENEEA. Here the CDR3 reads CASSPLKRGTPGELFF. In nucleotides, the CDR3 is TGTGCCAGCAGCCCATTAAAGCGGGGGACCCCCGGGGAGCTGTTTTTT.

This clone was detected only a few times. The chain couples TRBV19 to TRBJ1-6; 9 nucleotides line up with TRBD1. This CDR3 is built from 15 residues. J gave up 5 bases and V 6 bases, and 5 bases lay outside the gene matches. CDR1 is LNHDA and CDR2 is SQIVND in the germline V gene (reference sequence). For the CDR3, the DNA is TGTGCCAGTAGGGGACAGGGAGGGCATAATTCACCCCTCCACTTT. The encoded protein is CASRGQGGHNSPLHF.

The chain recombines TRBV11-2 with TRBJ1-1, with a weak D call TRBD1 (6 bases). The V end lost 8 bases, the J end lost 5 bases, and 15 bases lay between the germline ends. The CDR3 covers 13 residues. Per germline, CDR1 SGHAT and CDR2 FQNNGV. DNA of the CDR3: TGTGCCAGCTCCCTAGACAGGATAACTGAAGCTTTCTTT. Amino acid sequence: CASSLDRITEAFF.

The chain joins TRBV2 to TRBJ2-1; 13 nucleotides match TRBD2. Trimming cost V 1 base and J 12 bases; bases outside gene matches: 6. CDR3 size: 15 residues. Germline CDR1 is SNHLY and CDR2 is FYNNEI. CDR3 DNA: TGTGCCAGCAGTGAAGGGACTAGCGGGAGAGCTGGGCAGTTCTTC. It specifies CASSEGTSGRAGQFF.

V usage is TRBV7-2 and J usage is TRBJ2-5; D is unclear. The ends were cut back, 2 bases at V and 0 bases at J, with 10 bases in the middle. The CDR3 runs 15 residues. CDR1 is SGHTA and CDR2 is FQGNSA in the germline V gene. CDR3 sequence (DNA): TGTGCCAGCAGCTTATTGGGCATTAACCAAGAGACCCAGTACTTC. As protein: CASSLLGINQETQYF.